This passage covers 8 T cell receptor beta chains from one sample sequenced in a study of PD-L1 blockade in urothelial cancer. Assay: immunoSEQ multiplex PCR; the TCRdb copy retains only in-frame clones and omits some. The table includes about 70,000 clones, around 84% detected once. Sequenced here: PBMCs, sampled around atezolizumab (anti-PD-L1) treatment. The receptors come from a man aged 70-80 years with urothelial cancer.

The sample holds a few counts of this clone. The gene calls are TRBV5-1 and TRBJ2-3, with a weak D call TRBD1 (6 bases). The V gene's germline CDR1 is SGHRS and CDR2 YFSETQ. Trimming removed 3 bases at V and 8 bases at J, with 19 bases between. The CDR3 is made up of 15 amino acids. DNA for the CDR3: TGCGCCAGCAGCTCCAATTCCCCCCGACAGGTTACGCAGTATTTT. Its protein product is CASSSNSPRQVTQYF.

The rearrangement uses TRBV5-1 and TRBJ2-2, with D possibly matching TRBD1 (5 bases). CDR3 length: 15 amino acids. V lost 4 bases and J 1 base, leaving 11 bases between the germline ends. Germline V lookup: CDR1 SGHRS, CDR2 YFSETQ. The CDR3 loop reads CASSPLTVNTGELFF. The CDR3 nucleotides are TGCGCCAGCAGCCCGCTGACAGTGAACACCGGGGAGCTGTTTTTT.

V usage is TRBV5-1 and J usage is TRBJ2-5; the D gene is possibly TRBD2 (6 bases). CDR3 length: 14 residues. V was pared by 0 bases and J by 5 bases, with 11 bases between. Germline V gene sequence: CDR1 SGHRS, CDR2 YFSETQ. The CDR3 sequence is CASSLGAGRETQYF. The CDR3 DNA sequence: TGCGCCAGCAGCTTGGGGGCGGGACGGGAGACCCAGTACTTC. Full variable domain (missing parts from reference TRBV5-1 and TRBJ2-5): KAGVTQTPRYLIKTRGQQVTLSCSPISGHRSVSWYQQTPGQGLQFLFEYFSETQRNKGNFPGRFSGRQFSNSRSEMNVSTLELGDSALYLCASSLGAGRETQYFGPGTRLLVL.

This sequence joins TRBV5-1 and TRBJ2-3; 9 nucleotides line up with TRBD2. Losses at the gene ends were 1 base for V and 0 bases for J; bases not matched to a gene: 6. CDR3 length: 17 residues. Per the germline V gene, CDR1 is SGHRS and CDR2 is YFSETQ. The CDR3 is CASSLLSGSSSTDTQYF. The CDR3 DNA reads as TGCGCCAGCAGCTTGCTTAGCGGGAGCTCTAGCACAGATACGCAGTATTTT.

DNA for the CDR3: TGTGCCAGCAGTGAAGCGGCAGGGTCATACAATGAGCAGTTCTTC. Its translation: CASSEAAGSYNEQFF. V usage is TRBV6-1 and J usage is TRBJ2-1; possibly TRBD1 for D (5 bases). The V end lost 0 bases, the J end lost 4 bases, and 10 bases lay between the germline ends. Germline CDR1 MNHNS, CDR2 SASEGT. The CDR3 consists of 15 residues.

The rearrangement joins TRBV28 to TRBJ2-2; tentatively, D is TRBD2 (6 bases). V gave up 8 bases and J gave up 4 bases, with 17 bases separating them. The CDR3 runs 15 residues. Germline loops: CDR1 MDHEN, CDR2 SYDVKM. The CDR3 DNA reads TGTGCCAGCGGACTATACGGCGACGGCACCGGGGAGCTGTTTTTT. Translated: CASGLYGDGTGELFF.

This rearrangement joins TRBV9 to TRBJ1-1; 7 bases align to TRBD1. This CDR3 contains 16 residues. CDR1 is SGDLS, CDR2 YYNGEE, per germline. The J segment lost 5 bases and the V segment lost 0 bases, leaving 10 bases of the junction unmatched. CDR3 sequence: CASSVDPRQGETEAFF. The CDR3 DNA reads TGTGCCAGCAGCGTAGACCCCAGACAGGGTGAGACTGAAGCTTTCTTT. Supplemented by reference TRBV9 and TRBJ1-1, the full variable domain reads DSGVTQTPKHLITATGQRVTLRCSPRSGDLSVYWYQQSLDQGLQFLIQYYNGEERAKGNILERFSAQQFPDLHSELNLSSLELGDSALYFCASSVDPRQGETEAFFGQGTRLTVV.

CDR3 in amino acids: CASSTGFGANVLTF. The CDR3 DNA reads as TGTGCCAGCAGCACAGGGTTTGGGGCCAACGTCCTGACTTTC. The rearrangement links TRBV5-6 to TRBJ2-6; tentative D call: TRBD1 (6 bases). Germline CDR1 and CDR2: SGHDT and YYEEEE. The CDR3 contains 14 residues. Trimming removed 4 bases at V and 3 bases at J, with 8 bases between.